This TCR beta chain was found in a study of T-cell memory formation after mild COVID-19. General study results and limits: Cross-reactive memory appears to have joined, as suggested by some responding clones showing up in pre-infection memory. Later expanders leaned CD4+, whereas day 15 to 85 contracting clones were balanced CD4/CD8.

The ends lost 4 bases at V and 7 bases at J; junction bases unmatched: 10. The CDR3 covers 15 residues. Germline CDR1 reads SGHNT; CDR2 reads YYREEE (reference sequence). This clonotype was observed at least ten times. The antigen is undetermined. TCRdb called the 5' RACE reads again in MiXCR, with one record for every CDR3 protein. The sample carries 530,000 or so distinct CDR3 sequences, around 15% recorded once. This clonotype originated in an adult woman who had mild COVID-19 (a few samples of this study predate the infection). Cell type and time point are not known. The rearrangement links TRBV5-4 to TRBJ2-1, with 8 nucleotides matching TRBD1. The sequencing sample was made of PBMCs or a T cell subset sorted from them (not recorded which). Here the CDR3 reads CASSAPGYRGNEQFF. CDR3 nucleotide sequence: TGTGCCAGCAGCGCACCTGGTTACAGGGGGAATGAGCAGTTCTTC.